The 22 T cell receptor beta chains below come from one sample, sequenced in a study of CD8+ T cells in alopecia areata (dated by TCRdb to 2017 to 2018). The meaning of the sample's time point label: less than 30 weeks on oral tofacitinib. Interpreted using the paper, the treatment or condition label stands for: oral pan-JAK inhibitor, 5-10 mg twice daily. Library generation was performed with the immunoSEQ multiplex PCR assay. RNA was extracted from all samples and reverse transcribed into cDNA as template for TCR sequencing. Held by TCRdb, this immuneACCESS table contains in-frame sequences only and omits some clones. Under half of the omission traces to an unresolved V gene where checked; the cause of the rest is unknown. This sample holds 80,000 or so clones; roughly 66% were observed only once. The biggest ten clones account for less than 25% of the sample. Sequenced here: CD8+ T cells sorted from blood, sampled at week 24, from a patient treated with tofacitinib. These TCRs come from a human donor with alopecia areata.

This clone was detected a few times. CDR3 nucleotide sequence: TGCAGCGTTGGACAGAACACCGGGGAGCTGTTTTTT. It yields the protein CSVGQNTGELFF. This rearrangement joins TRBV29-1 to TRBJ2-2; no definite D call. The CDR3 sequence is 12 residues long. Per the germline V gene, CDR1 is SQVTM and CDR2 is ANQGSEA. V was pared by 4 bases and J by 1 base, with 4 bases between.

The chain couples TRBV5-6 to TRBJ2-1, with D possibly TRBD2 on 5 matching bases. Germline assignment: CDR1 SGHDT and CDR2 YYEEEE. The CDR3 totals 16 residues. V lost 4 bases, J lost 1 base, and 15 bases lay in between. The CDR3 region is CASSPPGVNSYNEQFF. CDR3 in DNA: TGTGCCAGCAGCCCCCCCGGGGTCAATTCCTACAATGAGCAGTTCTTC. The entire variable domain, with the rest obtained from reference TRBV5-6 and TRBJ2-1, is as follows: DAGVTQSPTHLIKTRGQQVTLRCSPKSGHDTVSWYQQALGQGPQFIFQYYEEEERQRGNFPDRFSGHQFPNYSSELNVNALLLGDSALYLCASSPPGVNSYNEQFFGPGTRLTVL.

This rearrangement joins TRBV29-1 to TRBJ2-7, with a possible D match to TRBD2 (7 bases). The CDR3 extends over 16 amino acids. The V gene's germline CDR1 is SQVTM and CDR2 ANQGSEA. Deletions cut 1 base from V and 1 base from J, with 17 bases between. The CDR3 DNA reads as TGCAGCGTTGAAGCGGGGGGCGCAGGAGTATCCTACGAGCAGTACTTC. It specifies CSVEAGGAGVSYEQYF.

This clone was detected only once. The genes are TRBV27 and TRBJ1-2; TRBD1 matches at 9 bases. The CDR3 has 16 residues. CDR1 MNHEY and CDR2 SMNVEV come from the germline V gene (reference sequence). V trimming: 3 bases; J trimming: 5 bases; junction bases outside the gene matches: 10. CDR3 nucleotide sequence: TGTGCCAGCAGTTTTTCAATGGGACAGGGATCTTATGGCTACACCTTC. Translation: CASSFSMGQGSYGYTF.

This rearrangement joins TRBV27 to TRBJ2-3; D may match TRBD1 or TRBD2 (5 bases each). Deletions cut 6 bases from V and 3 bases from J, with 16 bases between. CDR1 and CDR2 from the germline V gene are MNHEY and SMNVEV (reference sequence). This CDR3 is 15 amino acids long. In DNA, the CDR3 is TGTGCCAGCAGGCCCGGTGGGGGAGCGACAGATACGCAGTATTTT. This gives the protein CASRPGGGATDTQYF.

This clone was counted between two and nine times. The J gene is TRBJ2-1, the V gene TRBV6-4; unclear D gene. Germline V gives CDR1 MRHNA, CDR2 SNTAGT. CDR3 size: 13 residues. The germline V and J ends were trimmed by 5 bases and 8 bases, with 13 bases remaining between them. CDR3 sequence reads: CASSSGFTDEQFF. The CDR3 DNA follows: TGTGCCAGCAGTTCCGGCTTTACGGATGAGCAGTTCTTC.

This clone has only a few counts. The genes are TRBV4-3 and TRBJ1-1; TRBD1 aligns across 7 bases. V lost 1 base to trimming and J lost 2 bases; unmatched junction nucleotides: 4. Germline V lookup: CDR1 LGHNA, CDR2 YSLEER. The CDR3 has 15 residues. The CDR3 spells CASSQAYRGNTEAFF. The CDR3, as DNA: TGCGCCAGCAGCCAAGCCTACAGGGGCAACACTGAAGCTTTCTTT.

In the case of this clone: The junction differs from germline at one of its ends, possibly a read error. The CDR3 coding sequence is TGTGCCAGCAGCCTCTCGGGACTAGCGGGAGAGAGCCAGTACTTC. Protein product: CASSLSGLAGESQYF. The chain employs TRBV27 and TRBJ2-5; 14 nucleotides align to TRBD2. CDR1 MNHEY and CDR2 SMNVEV come from the germline V gene (reference sequence). This CDR3 contains 15 residues.

This chain uses TRBV7-3 with TRBJ2-1; 12 bases map to TRBD2. CDR1 is SGHTA and CDR2 is FQGTGA in the germline V gene. The CDR3 is 16 amino acids. V was pared by 2 bases and J by 5 bases, with 4 bases of the junction left unmatched. The CDR3 is CASSLQTSGGDNEQFF. Written as DNA, the CDR3 is TGTGCCAGCAGCTTACAGACTAGCGGGGGTGACAATGAGCAGTTCTTC.

This clone showed up just a few times. CDR3 region: CASSLPGKDTQYF. The CDR3 DNA sequence: TGTGCCAGCAGCCTTCCAGGGAAAGATACGCAGTATTTT. The chain employs TRBV13 and TRBJ2-3; tentatively, D is TRBD1 (5 bases). The CDR3 extends over 13 amino acids. Trimming left V 5 bases short and J 5 bases short, with 11 bases between. Germline lookup yields CDR1 PRHDT and CDR2 FYEKMQ (reference sequence).

To note about this clone: The likely explanation is a read error, given a far larger clone one base away. Different DNA sequences within this sample yield the same CDR3. The chain employs TRBV5-4 and TRBJ2-3; D possibly corresponds to TRBD2 (5 bases). CDR3 length: 16 residues. The germline V gene encodes CDR1 SGHNT and CDR2 YYREEE (reference sequence). The V end lost 4 bases, the J end lost 4 bases, and 19 bases lay between the germline ends. This CDR3 is CASSQSGLGTPDTQYF. CDR3 sequence (DNA): TGTGCCAGCAGCCAATCCGGACTCGGAACCCCAGATACGCAGTATTTT.

The table lists this clone with a few counts. This chain joins TRBV5-4 and TRBJ2-7, with 7 bases matching TRBD1. The CDR3 has 15 residues. Germline V lookup: CDR1 SGHNT, CDR2 YYREEE (reference sequence). The J segment lost 5 bases and the V segment lost 4 bases, leaving 12 bases of the junction unmatched. CDR3 bases: TGTGCCAGCAGCCCAGGACAGGCCAGTAGGAACGAGCAGTACTTC. It yields the protein CASSPGQASRNEQYF.

This clone has a count of ten or more. The chain joins TRBV7-9 to TRBJ1-2, with a possible D match to TRBD1 (5 bases). This CDR3 spans 15 amino acids. V was cut by 0 bases and J by 4 bases, with 12 bases left in between. Germline CDR1 is SEHNR and CDR2 is FQNEAQ (reference sequence). The CDR3 reads CASSLAPGRSYGYTF. The DNA of the CDR3 is TGTGCCAGCAGCTTAGCTCCAGGGCGGTCCTATGGCTACACCTTC.

A word on this clone: Different DNA sequences within this sample yield the same CDR3. The J gene is TRBJ2-7, the V gene TRBV2; D gene uncertain. The ends were cut back, 3 bases at V and 2 bases at J, with 2 bases in the middle. The V gene's germline CDR1 is SNHLY and CDR2 FYNNEI. This CDR3 has 11 residues. The CDR3 protein is CASSDTYEQYF. For the CDR3, the DNA is TGTGCCAGCAGTGACACCTACGAGCAGTACTTC.

The chain has TRBV28 and TRBJ2-7, with D maybe TRBD2 (5 bases). Looked up from germline, CDR1 is MDHEN and CDR2 is SYDVKM. V shed 4 bases and J shed 1 base, with 17 bases lying between them. The CDR3 length is 16 residues. Here the CDR3 reads CASSSPLLGSSYEQYF. CDR3 nucleotide sequence: TGTGCCAGCAGTTCCCCTTTATTAGGGAGTTCCTACGAGCAGTACTTC.

The gene calls are TRBV10-3 and TRBJ2-5; TRBD1 might be the D (6 bases). This CDR3 has 15 residues. V lost 6 bases and J lost 3, with 17 bases in between. The germline V gene encodes CDR1 ENHRY and CDR2 SYGVKD. CDR3 sequence: CAISEPIGGEETQYF. DNA for the CDR3: TGTGCCATCAGCGAGCCGATAGGGGGAGAAGAGACCCAGTACTTC.

This clone was seen a handful of times. This CDR3 is CASSQAFGQGSEQYF. CDR3 DNA: TGTGCCAGCAGCCAAGCCTTCGGACAGGGGAGCGAGCAGTACTTC. The chain uses TRBV14 and TRBJ2-7; 9 nucleotides align to TRBD1. Germline V gene data show CDR1 as SGHDN and CDR2 as FVKESK. The trim removed 1 base at V and 6 bases at J, leaving 7 bases unmatched. The CDR3 runs to 15 residues.

The V gene is TRBV5-6, the J gene TRBJ1-3, with unresolved D. The CDR3 totals 15 residues. The ends were cut back, 4 bases at V and 1 base at J, with 12 bases in the middle. Per the germline V gene, CDR1 is SGHDT and CDR2 is YYEEEE. The CDR3 spells CASSLTSLSGNTIYF. DNA of the CDR3: TGTGCCAGCAGCCTCACTTCCCTTTCTGGAAACACCATATATTTT.

This clone appeared a single time. The chain is built from TRBV2 and TRBJ2-1; no clear D. With 6 bases removed from V and 0 bases from J, the gap between germline ends came to 15 bases. This CDR3 spans 16 amino acids. The germline V gene has CDR1 SNHLY and CDR2 FYNNEI. Here the CDR3 reads CASRPTWGSSYNEQFF. CDR3 in DNA: TGTGCCAGCAGACCCACCTGGGGAAGCTCCTACAATGAGCAGTTCTTC.

The rearrangement uses TRBV29-1 and TRBJ2-1; tentative D call: TRBD2 (6 bases). The CDR3 covers 11 residues. CDR1 and CDR2 (germline): SQVTM, ANQGSEA. With 8 bases removed from V and 5 bases from J, the gap between germline ends came to 10 bases. CDR3 amino acids: CSPRLDNEQFF. For the CDR3, the DNA is TGCAGCCCTCGACTAGACAATGAGCAGTTCTTC.

The V gene is TRBV27, the J gene TRBJ2-7, with 9 bases aligning to TRBD1. CDR3 size: 14 residues. Germline V gene lookup returns CDR1 MNHEY and CDR2 SMNVEV (reference sequence). V was pared by 6 bases and J by 0 bases, with 3 bases of the junction left unmatched. Written as DNA, the CDR3 is TGTGCCAGCAGCGACAGGGGGTTCTCCTACGAGCAGTACTTC. Amino acids: CASSDRGFSYEQYF.

The chain is built from TRBV11-2 and TRBJ1-2, with 7 bases matching TRBD1. The germline gives CDR1 SGHAT, CDR2 FQNNGV. The CDR3 contains 13 residues. V dropped 5 bases and J dropped 5; count of bases not matched to a gene: 5. CDR3 bases: TGTGCCAGCAGCCCCGGGACAGCATATGGCTACACCTTC. Its protein is CASSPGTAYGYTF.